This T cell receptor beta chain stems from a study of cytomegalovirus exposure and HLA in healthy donors. Study conclusions and caveats: Whilst most TCR sequences proved rare, a subset of public TCRs occurred across many donors.

Data came from immunoSEQ multiplex PCR; TCRdb stores just in-frame clones and leaves some out. The sample carries approximately 160,000 clones, about 95% recorded once. This clone was detected once. Antigen specificity is unknown. Input material: PBMCs. This sequence originates from a woman aged 18-29 years in good health and CMV-seronegative.

This CDR3 reads CASSLEGTGSGKNIQYF. Written as DNA, the CDR3 is TGTGCCAGCAGCTTAGAGGGGACAGGGAGCGGCAAAAACATTCAGTACTTC. The genes are TRBV13 and TRBJ2-4; TRBD1 aligns across 9 bases. Germline-derived CDR1 and CDR2 are PRHDT and FYEKMQ (reference sequence). V lost 1 base and J lost 3; bases outside the gene matches: 7. The CDR3 runs to 17 residues.